This TCR beta chain appears in the sequencing data of a study of cytomegalovirus exposure and HLA in healthy donors. As for the study in general: Findings of an earlier analysis included over 95 million unique TCR beta sequences from 180 million or so T cells. About 85 million unique TCRs from HLA-typed donors were held in an early release of data.

Overall study results and limits: Because they were indistinguishable, some V segments, including TRBV6-2 and TRBV6-3, were excluded.

Concerning this clone: What it binds is unknown.

Trimming stripped 0 bases from V and 3 bases from J, with 13 bases between. Germline CDR1 is SQVTM and CDR2 is ANQGSEA. The length of the CDR3 is 15 residues. PCR employed 60 Vbeta and 13 Jbeta primers. Assay used: immunoSEQ multiplex PCR; TCRdb lists only in-frame clones, some missing. The sample has some 120,000 clones, around three quarters seen once; the top ten hold around 4%. The chain links TRBV29-1 to TRBJ2-3; D may be TRBD2 (7 bases). This TCR was sampled from a human donor in good health. Sequencing was performed on PBMCs. CDR3: CSVEDRGAQTDTQYF. In DNA, the CDR3 is TGCAGCGTTGAAGATCGGGGGGCTCAGACAGATACGCAGTATTTT.